These T cell receptor beta chains were read from a single sample in a study of early T cells in non-severe SARS-CoV-2 infection. TCRdb itself ran the 5' RACE reads through MiXCR, one entry per CDR3 protein. The data hold about 55,000 distinct CDR3 sequences, with under 15% observed a single time. Specimen: whole blood. Every receptor here comes from an adult who was a healthcare worker with PCR-confirmed SARS-CoV-2 infection or an uninfected control (not recorded which). CDR3s include the opening cysteine and the closing phenylalanine or tryptophan.

CAIRSGYEQYF	TRBV10-3	TRBJ2-7
CASSLAGSITQYF	TRBV7-8	TRBJ2-3
CASTLTGGMDNSPLHF	TRBV5-1	TRBJ1-6
CASSSGEGMAQYF	TRBV7-3	TRBJ2-3
CASSKGTGMSGELFF	TRBV12-3/TRBV12-4	TRBJ2-2
CASSLLAYTQYF	TRBV7-2	TRBJ2-3
CASSHLGRGVKNTGELFF	TRBV6-6	TRBJ2-2
CASSLGYSQETQYF	TRBV5-5	TRBJ2-5
CASSGGANTGELFF	TRBV12-3/TRBV12-4	TRBJ2-2
CASSLPAIETQYF	TRBV4-1	TRBJ2-5
CASSLVPAGGRQETQYF	TRBV5-1	TRBJ2-5
CASSEQGTSTDTQYF	TRBV6-4	TRBJ2-3
CASSLDGARTEAFF	TRBV27	TRBJ1-1
CASTGSNQPQHF	TRBV28	TRBJ1-5
CASSLQGRGTQYF	TRBV12-3/TRBV12-4	TRBJ2-5
CASQRDRNSPLHF	TRBV2	TRBJ1-6
CASTRGGGLYNEQFF	TRBV2	TRBJ2-1
CSVKGGPNNEQFF	TRBV29-1	TRBJ2-1
CASSISGGRYNEQFF	TRBV19	TRBJ2-1
CASSIRALGGEQYF	TRBV27	TRBJ2-7
CASSQARGYGYTF	TRBV28	TRBJ1-2
CASSFGQGAYGYTF	TRBV28	TRBJ1-2
CATSDFKGQGNEQFF	TRBV24-1	TRBJ2-1
CASSYSEGLNSPLHF	TRBV6-5	TRBJ1-6
CSVARGTYEQYF	TRBV29-1	TRBJ2-7
CASSLTGNTEAFF	TRBV7-9	TRBJ1-1
CASSPRLAERADTQYF	TRBV12-3/TRBV12-4	TRBJ2-3
CASSSSTSAPRDEQFF	TRBV7-6	TRBJ2-1
CASRGQTTSYNEQFF	TRBV27	TRBJ2-1
CASSRTEGYEQYF	TRBV3-1	TRBJ2-7
CASSLVQGRGNTIYF	TRBV7-8	TRBJ1-3
CASSRTGRIEQYF	TRBV2	TRBJ2-7
CASSLRASGIGDTQYF	TRBV5-5	TRBJ2-3
CASSEGEVSGADVLIF	TRBV25-1	TRBJ2-6
CSASPGGSSADTQYF	TRBV20-1	TRBJ2-3
CASSATRGTQYF	TRBV2	TRBJ2-3
CASSDTSRQYF	TRBV10-2	TRBJ2-7
CASSYPQGPTSYYEQYF	TRBV6-6	TRBJ2-7